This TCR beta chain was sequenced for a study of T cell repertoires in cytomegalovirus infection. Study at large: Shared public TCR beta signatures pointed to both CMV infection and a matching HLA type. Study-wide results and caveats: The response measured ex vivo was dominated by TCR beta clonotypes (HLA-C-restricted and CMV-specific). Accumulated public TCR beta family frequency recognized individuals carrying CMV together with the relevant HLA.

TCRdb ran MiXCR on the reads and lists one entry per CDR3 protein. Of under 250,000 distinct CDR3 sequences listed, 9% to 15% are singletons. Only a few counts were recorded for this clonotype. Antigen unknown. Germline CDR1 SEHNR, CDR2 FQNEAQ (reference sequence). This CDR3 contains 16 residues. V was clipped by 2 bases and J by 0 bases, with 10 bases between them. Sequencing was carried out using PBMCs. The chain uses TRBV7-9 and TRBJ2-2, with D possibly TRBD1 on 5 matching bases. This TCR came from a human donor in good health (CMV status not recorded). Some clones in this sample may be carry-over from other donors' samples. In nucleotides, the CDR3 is TGTGCCAGCAGCTTATTAGGGGCAGCGAACACCGGGGAGCTGTTTTTT. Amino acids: CASSLLGAANTGELFF.